Given below is one T cell receptor (beta chain) in context. One end of the junction does not line up with germline, which may come from a read error. Other DNA sequences from this sample encode an identical CDR3 as well. From germline, CDR1 is MNHNS and CDR2 SASEGT. The CDR3 sequence is 17 residues long. Graft-derived tissue was subjected to processing to liberate intraepithelial and lamina propria lymphocytes. The table came from immunoSEQ multiplex PCR; TCRdb's copy has only in-frame clones and leaves some out. Counted here are about 63,000 clones, about nine tenths occurring once; the ten biggest clones make up 1.5% to 2%. The data were taken from a study of graft-versus-host responses after intestinal transplantation. Across the study: In this cohort, recipients had multivisceral, liver-intestinal, or isolated intestinal transplants. The whole recipient group had anti-thymocyte globulin induction followed by tacrolimus and steroids for about three years.

The source was ileum tissue, collected roughly 54 weeks after transplant. The sequence was collected from a human patient who received an intestinal transplant, so some T cells may come from the graft donor. This chain joins TRBV6-1 and TRBJ2-7; TRBD2 aligns across 9 bases. CDR3 region: CASSEALAGLTSYEQYF. In DNA form, the CDR3 reads TGTGCCAGCAGCGAAGCACTAGCGGGCCTAACTTCCTACGAGCAGTACTTC.